This T cell receptor beta chain was profiled in a study of prognosis after radiotherapy for stage I lung cancer. The wider study: It was SBRT that served as radiotherapy, in 3 to 5 fractions with a biologically effective dose of at least 100 Gy.

This clonotype has at least ten counts. Genomic DNA was the source, and TCR beta CDR3 was amplified from it by two-round multiplex PCR. Gene-specific TRBV and TRBJ primers were used in PCR round one. In TCRdb, the multiplex PCR reads were re-called with MiXCR into one record per CDR3 protein. The table includes 45,000 to 70,000 distinct CDR3 sequences, about 26% detected once. This CDR3 is 12 amino acids long. Germline V gives CDR1 SGDLS, CDR2 YYNGEE. The germline V and J ends were trimmed by 2 bases and 7 bases, with 10 bases remaining between them. This chain links TRBV9 with TRBJ2-7; D ambiguous. The sequencing here drew on PBMCs, taken before or after stereotactic body radiation therapy (not recorded which). The source is a donor aged 50 or older with non-small cell lung cancer. CDR3 sequence: CASSVWGGEQYF. For the CDR3, the DNA is TGTGCCAGCAGCGTTTGGGGTGGTGAGCAGTACTTC.